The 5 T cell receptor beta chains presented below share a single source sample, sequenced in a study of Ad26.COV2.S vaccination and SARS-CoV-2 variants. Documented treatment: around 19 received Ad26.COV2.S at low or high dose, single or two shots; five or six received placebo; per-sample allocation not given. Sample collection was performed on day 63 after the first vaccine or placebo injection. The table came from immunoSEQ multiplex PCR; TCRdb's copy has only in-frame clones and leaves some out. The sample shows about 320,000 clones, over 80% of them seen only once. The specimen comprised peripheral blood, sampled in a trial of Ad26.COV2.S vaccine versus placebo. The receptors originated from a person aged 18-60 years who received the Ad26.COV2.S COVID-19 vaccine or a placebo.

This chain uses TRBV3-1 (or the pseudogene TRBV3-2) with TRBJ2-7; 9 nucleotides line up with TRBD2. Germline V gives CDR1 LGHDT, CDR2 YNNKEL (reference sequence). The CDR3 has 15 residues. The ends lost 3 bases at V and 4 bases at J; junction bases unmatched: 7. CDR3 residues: CASSHVRGGGYEQYF. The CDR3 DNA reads TGTGCCAGCAGCCACGTGCGGGGGGGCGGATACGAGCAGTACTTC.

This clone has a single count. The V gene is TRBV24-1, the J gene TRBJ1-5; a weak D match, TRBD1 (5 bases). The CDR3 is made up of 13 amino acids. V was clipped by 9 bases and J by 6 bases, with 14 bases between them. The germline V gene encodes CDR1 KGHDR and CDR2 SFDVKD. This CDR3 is CATGTGTFQPQHF. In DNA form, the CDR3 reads TGTGCCACCGGTACGGGGACGTTTCAGCCCCAGCATTTT.

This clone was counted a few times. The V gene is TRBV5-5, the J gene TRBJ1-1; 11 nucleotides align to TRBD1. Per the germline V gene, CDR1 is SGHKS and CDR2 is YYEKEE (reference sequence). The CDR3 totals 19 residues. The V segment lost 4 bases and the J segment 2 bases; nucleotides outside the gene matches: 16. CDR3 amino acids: CASSQYLPGQGVSNTEAFF. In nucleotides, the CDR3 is TGTGCCAGCAGCCAATACCTCCCGGGACAGGGGGTTTCTAACACTGAAGCTTTCTTT.

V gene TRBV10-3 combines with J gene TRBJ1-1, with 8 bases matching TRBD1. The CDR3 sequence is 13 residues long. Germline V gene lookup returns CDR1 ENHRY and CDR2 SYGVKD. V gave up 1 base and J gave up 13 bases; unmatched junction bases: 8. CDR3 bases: TGTGCCATCAGTGAGTTGCGGGGACAGGAGGGTTTCTTT. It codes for CAISELRGQEGFF.

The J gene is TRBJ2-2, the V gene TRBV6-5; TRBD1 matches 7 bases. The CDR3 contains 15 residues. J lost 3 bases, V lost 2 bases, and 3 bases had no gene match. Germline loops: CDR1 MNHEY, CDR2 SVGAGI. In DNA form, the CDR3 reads TGTGCCAGCAGTTACCCCGGGACAGACACCGGGGAGCTGTTTTTT. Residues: CASSYPGTDTGELFF.